The 9 T cell receptor beta chains below were found in one sample sequenced in a study of T cells after yellow fever vaccination. TCRdb reprocessed the 5' RACE reads with MiXCR, giving one entry per CDR3 protein. The repertoire holds hundreds of thousands of distinct CDR3 sequences, with 21% as singletons. The source material was PBMCs, sampled 21 days after the first yellow fever vaccination. The receptors come from a man between 18 and 35 years old who received the YFV17D yellow fever vaccine.

The chain links TRBV27 to TRBJ2-1; 9 nucleotides match TRBD1. The V segment lost 3 bases and the J segment 7 bases; nucleotides outside the gene matches: 10. CDR1 is MNHEY and CDR2 is SMNVEV in the germline V gene (reference sequence). The CDR3 length is 16 residues. The CDR3 DNA sequence: TGTGCCAGCAGTTTCGACCCCGGGACAGGGATTAATGAGCAGTTCTTC. It specifies CASSFDPGTGINEQFF.

The V and J genes are TRBV6-1 and TRBJ2-7; D might be TRBD1 (6 bases). Germline CDR1 MNHNS, CDR2 SASEGT. This CDR3 contains 13 residues. The V and J ends lost 7 bases and 3 bases respectively, with 13 bases between them. The CDR3: CASKQGPSYEQYV. DNA of the CDR3: TGTGCCAGCAAACAGGGCCCAAGCTACGAGCAGTACGTC.

This clonotype was detected a few times. Here the CDR3 reads CASSIRTSWAQYF. The CDR3 DNA reads TGTGCCAGTAGTATTCGCACCTCGTGGGCCCAGTACTTC. This sequence joins TRBV19 and TRBJ2-5; D call uncertain. V lost 3 bases and J lost 9, with 14 bases in between. This CDR3 spans 13 amino acids. CDR1 and CDR2 from the germline V gene are LNHDA and SQIVND (reference sequence).

This clonotype occurred a few times. V usage is TRBV10-3 and J usage is TRBJ2-4, with 7 positions matching TRBD1. This CDR3 has 15 residues. Germline V gene sequence: CDR1 ENHRY, CDR2 SYGVKD. V gave up 5 bases and J gave up 6 bases; unmatched junction bases: 10. CDR3: CAISKGAVGTNIQYF. The CDR3 DNA sequence: TGTGCCATCAGTAAGGGGGCTGTGGGTACAAACATTCAGTACTTC.

This clonotype was counted at least ten times. The chain uses TRBV4-2 and TRBJ2-7; TRBD2 agrees at 11 bases. V was clipped by 1 base and J by 5 bases; unmatched bases: 7. The CDR3 runs 16 residues. Germline V gene data show CDR1 as LGHNA and CDR2 as YNFKEQ. CDR3 in amino acids: CASSQAVAGGPNEQYF. The CDR3 bases are TGTGCCAGCAGCCAAGCCGTAGCGGGGGGGCCCAACGAGCAGTACTTC.

In DNA form, the CDR3 reads TGTGCCAGCAGTATCGACGGGGGGGCCGGAAATGAGCAGTTCTTC. Translation gives CASSIDGGAGNEQFF. The chain couples TRBV6-2 or TRBV6-3 to TRBJ2-1; 8 bases align to TRBD2. The CDR3 loop spans 15 amino acids. Germline assignment: CDR1 MNHEY and CDR2 SVGEGT. V shed 5 bases and J 7 bases; nucleotides not matched to a gene: 10.

As for this clonotype: The DNA is left out, because the CDR3 cannot be placed on it with certainty; the CDR3 is given as TCRdb lists it. The chain uses TRBV21-1 and TRBJ2-3; the table's D gene call, TRBD1, was not cross checked with the DNA. TRBV21-1 is shown as a pseudogene. The CDR3 extends over 16 residues, inclusive of both ends. The CDR3 reads CASSKAVGEGADTQYF.

This clonotype showed up just a few times. The chain carries TRBV14 and TRBJ2-5, with unresolved D. Germline V gene lookup returns CDR1 SGHDN and CDR2 FVKESK. Trimming stripped 1 base from V and 5 bases from J, with 11 bases between. This CDR3 has 14 amino acids. This CDR3 is CASSQGAKRETQYF. The CDR3 DNA sequence: TGTGCCAGCAGCCAAGGGGCGAAAAGGGAGACCCAGTACTTC. The full variable domain, rest sourced from reference TRBV14 and TRBJ2-5, is EAGVTQFPSHSVIEKGQTVTLRCDPISGHDNLYWYRRVMGKEIKFLLHFVKESKQDESGMPNNRFLAERTGGTYSTLKVQPAELEDSGVYFCASSQGAKRETQYFGPGTRLLVL.

This rearrangement joins TRBV14 to TRBJ2-1, with D perhaps TRBD1 (6 bases). The V and J ends lost 1 base and 0 bases respectively, with 13 bases between them. The germline V gene encodes CDR1 SGHDN and CDR2 FVKESK. CDR3 length equals 17 residues. The DNA of the CDR3 is TGTGCCAGCAGCCAAGCGCAGGCGGACAGCTCCTACAATGAGCAGTTCTTC. Amino acid sequence: CASSQAQADSSYNEQFF.